This TCR beta chain was sequenced in a study of PD-1 blockade in classical Hodgkin lymphoma. Every patient experienced relapse after autologous stem cell transplantation, and brentuximab vedotin exposure varied. Libraries were prepared by immunoSEQ multiplex PCR; TCRdb keeps only in-frame clonotypes and omits some of them. The sample holds 20,000 to 25,000 clones; just over 75% are singletons and the top ten take 40% to 50%. There are 14 residues in the CDR3. V was pared by 6 bases and J by 5 bases, with 6 bases of the junction left unmatched. The germline V gene encodes CDR1 LNHDA and CDR2 SQIVND (reference sequence).

The receptor's source is a human donor with classical Hodgkin lymphoma. The sequences come from peripheral blood mononuclear cells (PBMCs), collected before the second cycle of nivolumab. The V and J genes are TRBV19 and TRBJ2-3; 9 positions agree with TRBD2. As DNA, the CDR3 is TGTGCCAGTAGAAAACGAGCGGGAGGAGATACGCAGTATTTT. It yields the protein CASRKRAGGDTQYF. The entire variable domain, with the rest obtained from reference TRBV19 and TRBJ2-3, is as follows: DGGITQSPKYLFRKEGQNVTLSCEQNLNHDAMYWYRQDPGQGLRLIYYSQIVNDFQKGDIAEGYSVSREKKESFPLTVTSAQKNPTAFYLCASRKRAGGDTQYFGPGTRLTVL.